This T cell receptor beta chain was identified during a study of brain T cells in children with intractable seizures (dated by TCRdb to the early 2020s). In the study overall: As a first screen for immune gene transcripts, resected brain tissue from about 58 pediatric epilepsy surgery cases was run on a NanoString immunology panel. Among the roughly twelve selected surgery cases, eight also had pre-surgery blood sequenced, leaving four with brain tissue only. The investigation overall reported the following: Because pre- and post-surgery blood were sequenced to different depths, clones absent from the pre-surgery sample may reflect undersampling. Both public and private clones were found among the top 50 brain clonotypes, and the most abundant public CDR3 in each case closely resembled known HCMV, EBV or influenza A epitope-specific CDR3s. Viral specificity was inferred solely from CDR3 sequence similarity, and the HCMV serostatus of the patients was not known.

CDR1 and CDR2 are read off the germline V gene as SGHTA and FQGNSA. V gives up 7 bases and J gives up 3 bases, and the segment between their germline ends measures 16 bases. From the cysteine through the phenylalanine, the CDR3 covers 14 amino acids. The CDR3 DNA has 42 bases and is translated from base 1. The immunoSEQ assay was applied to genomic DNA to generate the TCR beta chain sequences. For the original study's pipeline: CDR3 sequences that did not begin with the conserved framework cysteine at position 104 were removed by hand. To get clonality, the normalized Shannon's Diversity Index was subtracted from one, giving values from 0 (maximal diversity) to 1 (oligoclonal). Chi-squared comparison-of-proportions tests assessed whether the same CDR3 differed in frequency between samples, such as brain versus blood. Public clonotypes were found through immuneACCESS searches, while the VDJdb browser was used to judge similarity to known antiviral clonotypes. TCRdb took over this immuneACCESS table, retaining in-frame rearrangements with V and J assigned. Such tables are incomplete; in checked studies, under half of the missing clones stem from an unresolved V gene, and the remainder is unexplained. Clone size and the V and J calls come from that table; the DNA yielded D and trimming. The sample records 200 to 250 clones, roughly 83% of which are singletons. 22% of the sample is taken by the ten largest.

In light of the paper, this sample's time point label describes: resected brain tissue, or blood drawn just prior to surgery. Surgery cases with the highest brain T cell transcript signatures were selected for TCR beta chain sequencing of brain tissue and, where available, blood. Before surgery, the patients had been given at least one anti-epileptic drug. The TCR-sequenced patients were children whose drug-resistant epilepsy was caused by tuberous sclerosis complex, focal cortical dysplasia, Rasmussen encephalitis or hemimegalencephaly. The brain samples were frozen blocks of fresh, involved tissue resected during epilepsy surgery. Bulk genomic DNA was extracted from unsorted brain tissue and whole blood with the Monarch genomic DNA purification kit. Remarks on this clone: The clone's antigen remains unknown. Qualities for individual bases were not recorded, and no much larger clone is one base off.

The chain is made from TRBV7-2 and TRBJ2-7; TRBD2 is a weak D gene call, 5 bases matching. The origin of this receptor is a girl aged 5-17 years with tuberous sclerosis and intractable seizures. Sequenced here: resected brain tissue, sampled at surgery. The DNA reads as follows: TGTGCCAGCACCCTAGCCTCCTCTTACTACGAGCAGTACTTC. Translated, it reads CASTLASSYYEQYF.